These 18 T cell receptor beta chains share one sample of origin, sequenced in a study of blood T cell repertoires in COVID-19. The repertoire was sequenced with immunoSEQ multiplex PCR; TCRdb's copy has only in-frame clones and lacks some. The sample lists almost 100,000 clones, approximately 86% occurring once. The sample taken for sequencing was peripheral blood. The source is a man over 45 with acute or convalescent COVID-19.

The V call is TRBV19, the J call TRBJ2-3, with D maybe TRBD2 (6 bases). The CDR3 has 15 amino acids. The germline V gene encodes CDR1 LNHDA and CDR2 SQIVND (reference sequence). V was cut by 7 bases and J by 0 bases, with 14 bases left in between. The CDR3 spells CASTDSGLSTDTQYF. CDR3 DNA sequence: TGTGCCAGTACCGACTCTGGACTAAGCACAGATACGCAGTATTTT.

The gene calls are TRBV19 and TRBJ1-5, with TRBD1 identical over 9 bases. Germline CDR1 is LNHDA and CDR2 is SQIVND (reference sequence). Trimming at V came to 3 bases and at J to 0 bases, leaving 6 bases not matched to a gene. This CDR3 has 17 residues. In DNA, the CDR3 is TGTGCCAGTAGTATGCGGACAGGGGCGTATAGCAATCAGCCCCAGCATTTT. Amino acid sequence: CASSMRTGAYSNQPQHF.

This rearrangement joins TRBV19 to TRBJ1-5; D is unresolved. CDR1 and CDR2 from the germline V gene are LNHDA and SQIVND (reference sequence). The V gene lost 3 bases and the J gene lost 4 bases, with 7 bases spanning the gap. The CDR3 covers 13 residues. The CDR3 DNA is TGTGCCAGTAGTATCCTAGTAAATCAGCCCCAGCATTTT. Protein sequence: CASSILVNQPQHF.

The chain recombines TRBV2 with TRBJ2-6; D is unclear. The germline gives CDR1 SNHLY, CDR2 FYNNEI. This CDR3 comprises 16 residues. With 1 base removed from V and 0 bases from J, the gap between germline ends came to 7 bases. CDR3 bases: TGTGCCAGCAGTGAAGACACAAGCTCTGGGGCCAACGTCCTGACTTTC. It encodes CASSEDTSSGANVLTF.

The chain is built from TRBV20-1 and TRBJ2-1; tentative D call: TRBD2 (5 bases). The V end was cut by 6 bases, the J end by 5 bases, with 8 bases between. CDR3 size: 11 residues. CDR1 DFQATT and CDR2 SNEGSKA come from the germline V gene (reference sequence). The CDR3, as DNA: TGCAGTGCGAGCGGACACAATGAGCAGTTCTTC. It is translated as CSASGHNEQFF.

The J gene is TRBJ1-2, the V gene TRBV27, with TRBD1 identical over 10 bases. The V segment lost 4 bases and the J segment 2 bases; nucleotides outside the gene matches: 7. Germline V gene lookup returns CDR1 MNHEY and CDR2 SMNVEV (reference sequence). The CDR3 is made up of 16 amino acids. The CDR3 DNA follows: TGTGCCAGCAGTTACACCCGGGACAGGGGAAACTATGGCTACACCTTC. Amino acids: CASSYTRDRGNYGYTF.

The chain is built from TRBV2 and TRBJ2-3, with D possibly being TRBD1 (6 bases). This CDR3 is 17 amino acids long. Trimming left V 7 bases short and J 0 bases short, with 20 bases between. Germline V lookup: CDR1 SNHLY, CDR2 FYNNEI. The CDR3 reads CASKVTPGRGSTDTQYF. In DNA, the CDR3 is TGTGCCAGCAAGGTTACACCCGGCAGGGGTAGCACAGATACGCAGTATTTT.

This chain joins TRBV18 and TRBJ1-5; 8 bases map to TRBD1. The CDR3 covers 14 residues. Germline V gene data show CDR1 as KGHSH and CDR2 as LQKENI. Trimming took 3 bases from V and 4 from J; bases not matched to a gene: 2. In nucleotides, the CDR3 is TGTGCCAGCTCACCGACAGGGGCGAATCAGCCCCAGCATTTT. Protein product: CASSPTGANQPQHF.

The CDR3 spells CASSQDGGGWGGYTF. In DNA form, the CDR3 reads TGTGCCAGCAGCCAAGATGGCGGGGGTTGGGGCGGCTACACCTTC. The chain has TRBV3-1 (or the pseudogene TRBV3-2) and TRBJ1-2; D might be TRBD1 (5 bases). Trimming left V 0 bases short and J 8 bases short, with 16 bases between. Per germline, CDR1 LGHDT and CDR2 YNNKEL (reference sequence). This CDR3 has 15 residues.

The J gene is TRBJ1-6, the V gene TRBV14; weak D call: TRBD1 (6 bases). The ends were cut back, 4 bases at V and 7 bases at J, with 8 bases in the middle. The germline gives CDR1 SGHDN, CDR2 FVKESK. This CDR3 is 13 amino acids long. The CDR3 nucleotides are TGTGCCAGCAGCCCGAGGGGGAATTCACCCCTCCACTTT. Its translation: CASSPRGNSPLHF.

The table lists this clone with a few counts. CDR3 residues: CASSGHRGKVEKLFF. The CDR3 DNA sequence: TGTGCCAGTAGTGGACATAGGGGGAAGGTAGAAAAACTGTTTTTT. The rearrangement uses TRBV19 and TRBJ1-4, with a possible D match to TRBD1 (6 bases). Germline V gene data show CDR1 as LNHDA and CDR2 as SQIVND (reference sequence). Trimming took off 5 bases at V and 8 bases at J, with 18 bases between the two ends. The CDR3 has 15 residues.

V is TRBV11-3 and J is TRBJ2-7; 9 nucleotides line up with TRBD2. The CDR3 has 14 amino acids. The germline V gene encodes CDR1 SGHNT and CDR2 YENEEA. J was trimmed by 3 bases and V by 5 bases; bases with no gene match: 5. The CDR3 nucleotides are TGTGCCAGCAGCCACGGTAGCGGGAGCTACGAGCAGTACTTC. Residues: CASSHGSGSYEQYF.

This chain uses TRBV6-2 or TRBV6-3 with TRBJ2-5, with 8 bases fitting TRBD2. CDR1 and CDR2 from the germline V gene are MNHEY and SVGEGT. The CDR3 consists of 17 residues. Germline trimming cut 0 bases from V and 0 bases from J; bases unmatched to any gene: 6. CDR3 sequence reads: CASSYSGLAGNQETQYF. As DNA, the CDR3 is TGTGCCAGCAGTTACTCAGGGCTAGCGGGTAACCAAGAGACCCAGTACTTC.

The CDR3 coding sequence is TGCGCCAGCAGCCTGATAGCGGGCGGGGAGACCCAGTACTTC. Its protein is CASSLIAGGETQYF. V usage is TRBV5-1 and J usage is TRBJ2-5; 7 bases map to TRBD2. The CDR3 extends over 14 amino acids. From germline, CDR1 is SGHRS and CDR2 YFSETQ. V lost 4 bases, J lost 5 bases, and 8 bases stayed unmatched.

In DNA form, the CDR3 reads TGTGCCATCAGTGAAGGGAGCCAAGAGACCCAGTACTTC. Translating gives CAISEGSQETQYF. The chain has TRBV10-3 and TRBJ2-5; tentative D call: TRBD2 (5 bases). The CDR3 spans 13 residues. Germline V gene lookup returns CDR1 ENHRY and CDR2 SYGVKD. V lost 3 bases and J lost 1, with 6 bases in between.

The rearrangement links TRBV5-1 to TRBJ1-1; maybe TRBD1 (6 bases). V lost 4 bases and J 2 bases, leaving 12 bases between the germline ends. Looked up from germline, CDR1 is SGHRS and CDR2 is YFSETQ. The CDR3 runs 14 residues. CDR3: CASSLGGPNTEAFF. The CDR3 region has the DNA TGCGCCAGCAGCCTGGGGGGGCCAAACACTGAAGCTTTCTTT.

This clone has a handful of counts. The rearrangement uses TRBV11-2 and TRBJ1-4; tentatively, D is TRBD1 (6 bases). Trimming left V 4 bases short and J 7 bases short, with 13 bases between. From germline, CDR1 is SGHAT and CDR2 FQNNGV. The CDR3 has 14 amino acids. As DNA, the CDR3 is TGTGCCAGCAGCTATCGGGGGGCCCCTGAAAAACTGTTTTTT. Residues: CASSYRGAPEKLFF.

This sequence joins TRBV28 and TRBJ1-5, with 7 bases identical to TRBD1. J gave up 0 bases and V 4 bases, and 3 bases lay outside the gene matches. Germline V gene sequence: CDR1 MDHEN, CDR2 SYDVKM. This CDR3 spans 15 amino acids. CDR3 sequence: CASSSGTVSNQPQHF. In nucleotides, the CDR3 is TGTGCCAGCAGTTCCGGGACAGTTAGCAATCAGCCCCAGCATTTT.